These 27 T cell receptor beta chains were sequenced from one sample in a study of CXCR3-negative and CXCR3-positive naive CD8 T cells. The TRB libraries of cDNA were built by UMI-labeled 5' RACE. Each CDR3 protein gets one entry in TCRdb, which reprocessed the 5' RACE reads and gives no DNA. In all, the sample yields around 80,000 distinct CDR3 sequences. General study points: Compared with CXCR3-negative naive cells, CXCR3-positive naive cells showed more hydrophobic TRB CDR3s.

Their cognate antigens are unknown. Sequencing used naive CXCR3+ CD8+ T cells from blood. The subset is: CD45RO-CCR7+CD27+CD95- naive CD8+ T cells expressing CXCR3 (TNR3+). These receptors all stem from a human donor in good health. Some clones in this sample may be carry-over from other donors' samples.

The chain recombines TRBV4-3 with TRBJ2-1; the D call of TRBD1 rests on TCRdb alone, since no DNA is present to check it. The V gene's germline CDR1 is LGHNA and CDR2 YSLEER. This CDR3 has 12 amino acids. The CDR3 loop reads CASSPDREEQFF.

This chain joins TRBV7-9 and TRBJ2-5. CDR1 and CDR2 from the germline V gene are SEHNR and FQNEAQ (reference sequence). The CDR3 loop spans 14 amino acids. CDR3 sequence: CASSLVVGQETQYF.

This CDR3 is CASSFGDRDPQETQYF. The chain carries TRBV28 and TRBJ2-5; TCRdb lists TRBD1, though no DNA is available to test this call. The CDR3 contains 16 residues. Germline CDR1 is MDHEN and CDR2 is SYDVKM.

Here the CDR3 reads CASSPLASYSYEQYF. This rearrangement joins TRBV7-9 to TRBJ2-7; TCRdb selects TRBD1, and the lack of DNA leaves this call unchecked. The V gene's germline CDR1 is SEHNR and CDR2 FQNEAQ (reference sequence). This CDR3 region has 15 residues. The full variable domain, in which reference TRBV7-9 and TRBJ2-7 provide the parts outside the CDR3, is DTGVSQNPRHKITKRGQNVTFRCDPISEHNRLYWYRQTLGQGPEFLTYFQNEAQLEKSRLLSDRFSAERPKGSFSTLEIQRTEQGDSAMYLCASSPLASYSYEQYFGPGTRLTVT.

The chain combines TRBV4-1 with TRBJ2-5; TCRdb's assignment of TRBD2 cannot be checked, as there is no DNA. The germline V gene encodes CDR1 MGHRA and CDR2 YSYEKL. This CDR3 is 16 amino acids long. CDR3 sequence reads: CASSQPTLAAKETQYF.

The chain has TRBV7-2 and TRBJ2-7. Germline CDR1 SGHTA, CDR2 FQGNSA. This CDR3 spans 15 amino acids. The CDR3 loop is CASSEESFESYEQYF.

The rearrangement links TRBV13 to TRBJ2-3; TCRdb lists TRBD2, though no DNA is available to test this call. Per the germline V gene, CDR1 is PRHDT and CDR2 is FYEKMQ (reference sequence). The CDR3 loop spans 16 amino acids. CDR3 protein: CASSLGAGGRTDTQYF.

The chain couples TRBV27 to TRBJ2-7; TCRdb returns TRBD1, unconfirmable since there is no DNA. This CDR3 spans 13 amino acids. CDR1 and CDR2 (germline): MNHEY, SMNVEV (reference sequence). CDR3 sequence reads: CASSLGTGYEQYF.

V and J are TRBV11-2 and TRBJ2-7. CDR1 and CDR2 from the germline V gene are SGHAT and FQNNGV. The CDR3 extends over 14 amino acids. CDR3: CASSLDGSSYEQYF.

The CDR3 here is CASSYLTELNTEAFF. The chain carries TRBV6-2 or TRBV6-3 and TRBJ1-1; with no DNA, the TCRdb D assignment of TRBD1 cannot be verified. The V gene's germline CDR1 is MNHEY and CDR2 SVGEGT. The CDR3 contains 15 residues.

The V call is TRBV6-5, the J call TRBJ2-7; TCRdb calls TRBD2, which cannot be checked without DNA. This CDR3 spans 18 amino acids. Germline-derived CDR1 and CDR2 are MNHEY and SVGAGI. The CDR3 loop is CASTNAGLAGGSSYEQYF.

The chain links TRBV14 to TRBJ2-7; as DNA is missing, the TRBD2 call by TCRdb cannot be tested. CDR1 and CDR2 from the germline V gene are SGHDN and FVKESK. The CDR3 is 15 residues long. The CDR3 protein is CASSQGGLAGYEQYF.

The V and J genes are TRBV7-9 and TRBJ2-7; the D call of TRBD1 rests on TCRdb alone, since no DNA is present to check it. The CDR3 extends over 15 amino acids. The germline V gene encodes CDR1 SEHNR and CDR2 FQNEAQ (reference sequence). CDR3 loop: CASSLEQGARYEQYF.

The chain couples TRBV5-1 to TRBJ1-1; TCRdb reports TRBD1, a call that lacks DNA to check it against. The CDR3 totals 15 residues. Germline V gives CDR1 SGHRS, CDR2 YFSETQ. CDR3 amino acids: CASSLGSGENTEAFF.

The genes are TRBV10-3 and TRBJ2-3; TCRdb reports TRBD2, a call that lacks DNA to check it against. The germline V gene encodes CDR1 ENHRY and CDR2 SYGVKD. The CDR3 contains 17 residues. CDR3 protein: CAIGGDRLAPSTDTQNF.

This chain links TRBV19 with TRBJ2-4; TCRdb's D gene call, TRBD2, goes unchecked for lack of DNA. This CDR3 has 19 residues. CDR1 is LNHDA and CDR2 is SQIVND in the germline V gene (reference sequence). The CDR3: CASSGVASGRAVGKNIQYF.

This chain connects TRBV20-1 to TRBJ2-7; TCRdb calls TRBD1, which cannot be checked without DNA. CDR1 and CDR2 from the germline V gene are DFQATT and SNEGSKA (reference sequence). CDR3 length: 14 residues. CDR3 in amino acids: CSARDLDEGAQQYF.

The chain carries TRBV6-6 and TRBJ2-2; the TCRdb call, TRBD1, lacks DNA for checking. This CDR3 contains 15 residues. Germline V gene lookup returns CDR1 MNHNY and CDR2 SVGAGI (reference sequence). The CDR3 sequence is CASSYSPGRSGELFF.

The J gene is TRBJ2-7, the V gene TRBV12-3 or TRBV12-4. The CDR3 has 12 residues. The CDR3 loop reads CASSLGSHEQYF.

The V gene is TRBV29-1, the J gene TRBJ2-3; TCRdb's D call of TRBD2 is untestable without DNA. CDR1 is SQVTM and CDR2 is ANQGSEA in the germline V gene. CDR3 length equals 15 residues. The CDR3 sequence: CSVELAGDRTDTQYF.

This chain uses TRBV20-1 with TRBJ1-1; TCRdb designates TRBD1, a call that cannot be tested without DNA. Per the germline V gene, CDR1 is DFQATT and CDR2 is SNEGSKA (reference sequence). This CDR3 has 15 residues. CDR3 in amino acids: CSARPLGTPNTEAFF.

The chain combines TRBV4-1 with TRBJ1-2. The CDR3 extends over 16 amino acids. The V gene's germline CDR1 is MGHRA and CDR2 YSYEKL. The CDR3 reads CASSQDPGRTTYGYTF.

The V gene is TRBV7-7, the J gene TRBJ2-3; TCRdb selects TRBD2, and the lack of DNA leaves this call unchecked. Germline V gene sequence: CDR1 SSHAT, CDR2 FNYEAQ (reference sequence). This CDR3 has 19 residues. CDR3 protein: CASSLEDRLAGGSADTQYF.

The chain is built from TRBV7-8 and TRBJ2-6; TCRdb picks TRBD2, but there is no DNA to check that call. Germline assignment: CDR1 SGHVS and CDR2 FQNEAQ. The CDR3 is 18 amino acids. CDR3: CASSFLGEELPGANVLTF.

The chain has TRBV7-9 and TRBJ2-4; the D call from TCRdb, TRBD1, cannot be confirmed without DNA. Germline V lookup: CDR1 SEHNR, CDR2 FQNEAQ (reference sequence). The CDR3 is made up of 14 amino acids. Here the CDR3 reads CASSSTGAKNIQYF.

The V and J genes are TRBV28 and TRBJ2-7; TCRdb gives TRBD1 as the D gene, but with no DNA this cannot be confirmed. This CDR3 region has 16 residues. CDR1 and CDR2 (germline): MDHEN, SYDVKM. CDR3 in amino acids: CASRADSGVTPYEQYF.

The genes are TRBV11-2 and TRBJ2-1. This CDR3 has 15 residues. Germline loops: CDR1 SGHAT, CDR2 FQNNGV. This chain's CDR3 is CASSPFYDHYNEQFF. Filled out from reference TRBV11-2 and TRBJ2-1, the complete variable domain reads EAGVAQSPRYKIIEKRQSVAFWCNPISGHATLYWYQQILGQGPKLLIQFQNNGVVDDSQLPKDRFSAERLKGVDSTLKIQPAKLEDSAVYLCASSPFYDHYNEQFFGPGTRLTVL.